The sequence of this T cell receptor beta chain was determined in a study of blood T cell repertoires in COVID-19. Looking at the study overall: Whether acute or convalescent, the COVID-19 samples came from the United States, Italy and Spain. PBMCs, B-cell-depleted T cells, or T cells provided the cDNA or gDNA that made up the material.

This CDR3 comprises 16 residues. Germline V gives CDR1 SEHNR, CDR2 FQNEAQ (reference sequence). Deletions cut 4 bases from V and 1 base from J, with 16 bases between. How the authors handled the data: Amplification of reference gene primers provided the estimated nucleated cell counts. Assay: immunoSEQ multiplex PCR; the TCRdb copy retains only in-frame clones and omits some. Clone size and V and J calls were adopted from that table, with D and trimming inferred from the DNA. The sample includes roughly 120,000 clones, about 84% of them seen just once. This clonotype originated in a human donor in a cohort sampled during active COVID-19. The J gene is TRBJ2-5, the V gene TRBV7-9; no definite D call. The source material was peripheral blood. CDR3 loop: CASSSTGPLGQETQYF. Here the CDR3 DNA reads TGTGCCAGCAGCTCGACGGGTCCCCTTGGCCAAGAGACCCAGTACTTC.